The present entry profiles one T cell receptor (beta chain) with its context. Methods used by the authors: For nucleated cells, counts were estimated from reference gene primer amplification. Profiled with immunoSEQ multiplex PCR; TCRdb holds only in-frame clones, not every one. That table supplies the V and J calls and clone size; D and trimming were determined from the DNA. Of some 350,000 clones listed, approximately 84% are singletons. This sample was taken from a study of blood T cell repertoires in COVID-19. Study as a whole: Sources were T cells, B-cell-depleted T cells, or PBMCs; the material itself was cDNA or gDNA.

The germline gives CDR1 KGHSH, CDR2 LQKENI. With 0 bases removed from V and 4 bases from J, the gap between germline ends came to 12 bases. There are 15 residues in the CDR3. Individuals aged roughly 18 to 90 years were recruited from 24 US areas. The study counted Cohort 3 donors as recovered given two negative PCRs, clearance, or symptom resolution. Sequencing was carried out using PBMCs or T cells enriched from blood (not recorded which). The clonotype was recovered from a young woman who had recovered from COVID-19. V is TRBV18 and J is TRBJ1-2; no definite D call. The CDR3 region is CASSPPRLAVYGYTF. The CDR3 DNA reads TGTGCCAGCTCACCACCGAGGTTGGCTGTCTATGGCTACACCTTC.